A single sample gave rise to the 7 T cell receptor beta chains below, sequenced in a study of T cells in Graves' hyperthyroidism and ophthalmopathy. Template material for amplifying TCR beta CDR3 regions consisted of RNA transcripts. The HTBI primer set drove a first-round RT-PCR of the TCR CDR3. TCRdb itself ran the multiplex PCR reads through MiXCR, one entry per CDR3 protein. The table has about 680,000 distinct CDR3 sequences, around a third seen once. The specimen sequenced was blood. The receptors derive from a middle-aged woman with Graves' hyperthyroidism.

This clonotype was detected a few times. V is TRBV4-3 and J is TRBJ2-5; the match to TRBD2 covers 13 bases. The CDR3 runs to 15 residues. CDR1 is LGHNA, CDR2 YSLEER, per germline. Trimming at V came to 1 base and at J to 6 bases, leaving 2 bases not matched to a gene. CDR3 sequence reads: CASSQGLAGGQTQYF. The CDR3 DNA is TGCGCCAGCAGCCAAGGACTAGCGGGGGGTCAGACCCAGTACTTC.

This chain links TRBV25-1 with TRBJ1-1, with D perhaps matching TRBD1 (6 bases). This CDR3 has 13 amino acids. Germline V lookup: CDR1 MGHDK, CDR2 SYGVNS. Trimming pared 8 bases from V and 5 bases from J, leaving 15 bases between. The chain's CDR3 is CASLSSGATEAFF. The CDR3 coding sequence is TGTGCCAGCTTATCTTCGGGGGCGACTGAAGCTTTCTTT.

A word on this clonotype: The CDR3 carries no conserved terminal phenylalanine or tryptophan, so it likely arises from a read error. This chain links TRBV6-2 or TRBV6-3 with TRBJ1-5; TRBD1 is a possible D gene (5 bases). The ends were cut back, 8 bases at V and 2 bases at J, with 22 bases in the middle. CDR1 and CDR2 (germline): MNHEY, SVGEGT. This CDR3 contains 17 residues. CDR3 loop: CASSTLIGDGRNQPQHL. As DNA, the CDR3 is TGTGCCAGCTCAACCCTCATAGGGGACGGACGCAATCAGCCCCAGCATCTT.

V gene TRBV20-1 combines with J gene TRBJ2-5; weak D call: TRBD2 (6 bases). In germline, CDR1 is DFQATT, CDR2 SNEGSKA (reference sequence). The CDR3 is 14 residues long. Trimming removed 4 bases at V and 3 bases at J, with 15 bases between. CDR3 sequence: CSAMVSAGKETQYF. CDR3 nucleotides: TGCAGTGCTATGGTCTCTGCGGGGAAAGAGACCCAGTACTTC.

This clonotype turned up a few times. The chain is built from TRBV12-3 or TRBV12-4 and TRBJ1-2; 10 positions match TRBD1. The J segment lost 8 bases and the V segment lost 1 base, leaving 7 bases of the junction unmatched. The CDR3 is 15 amino acids. CDR3 sequence (DNA): TGTGCCAGCAGTTTAGAACGACAGGGGGCCTACGGCTACACCTTC. It encodes CASSLERQGAYGYTF.

V is TRBV5-1 and J is TRBJ2-7; no definite D call. With the DNA end fitting TRBJ2-4 better, the J assignment may be wrong. The CDR3 covers 13 residues. CDR1 is SGHRS, CDR2 YFSETQ, per germline. The CDR3 here is CASSVEAKNIQYF. The CDR3 DNA reads as TGCGCCAGCAGCGTAGAGGCCAAAAACATTCAGTACTTC.

This chain connects TRBV6-1 to TRBJ1-2; D might be TRBD1 (6 bases). From germline, CDR1 is MNHNS and CDR2 SASEGT. Trimming took off 6 bases at V and 0 bases at J, with 17 bases between the two ends. The length of the CDR3 is 16 residues. In nucleotides, the CDR3 is TGTGCCAGCAGGGGAAGCCAACGACAGGCTAACTATGGCTACACCTTC. Encoded protein: CASRGSQRQANYGYTF.